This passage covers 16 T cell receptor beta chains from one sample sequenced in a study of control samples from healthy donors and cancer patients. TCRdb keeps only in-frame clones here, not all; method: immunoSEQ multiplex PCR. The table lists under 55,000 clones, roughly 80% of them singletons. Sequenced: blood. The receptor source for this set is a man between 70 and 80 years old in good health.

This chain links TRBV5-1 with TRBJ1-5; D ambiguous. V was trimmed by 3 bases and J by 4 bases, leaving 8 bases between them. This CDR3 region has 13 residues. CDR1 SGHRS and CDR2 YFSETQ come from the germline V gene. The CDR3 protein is CASSYGLNQPQHF. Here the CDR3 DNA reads TGCGCCAGCAGCTACGGGTTGAATCAGCCCCAGCATTTT.

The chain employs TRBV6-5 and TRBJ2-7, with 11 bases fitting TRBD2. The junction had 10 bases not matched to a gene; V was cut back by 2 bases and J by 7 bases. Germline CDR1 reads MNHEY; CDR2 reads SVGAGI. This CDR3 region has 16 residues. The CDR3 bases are TGTGCCAGCAGTTACAGGGCTAGCGGGAGGCCCCTAGAGCAGTACTTC. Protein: CASSYRASGRPLEQYF.

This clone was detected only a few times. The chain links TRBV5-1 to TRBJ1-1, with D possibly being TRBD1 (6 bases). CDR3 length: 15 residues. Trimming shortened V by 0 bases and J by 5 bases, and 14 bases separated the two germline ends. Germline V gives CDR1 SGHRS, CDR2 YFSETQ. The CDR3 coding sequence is TGCGCCAGCAGCTTGGAGGCAGGGGCGAGAACTGAAGCTTTCTTT. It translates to CASSLEAGARTEAFF.

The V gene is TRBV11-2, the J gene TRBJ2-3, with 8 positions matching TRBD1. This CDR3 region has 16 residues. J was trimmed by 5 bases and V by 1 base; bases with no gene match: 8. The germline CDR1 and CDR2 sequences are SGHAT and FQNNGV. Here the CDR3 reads CASSLGLRGRGDTQYF. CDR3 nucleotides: TGTGCCAGCAGCTTAGGCCTCAGGGGGCGGGGAGATACGCAGTATTTT.

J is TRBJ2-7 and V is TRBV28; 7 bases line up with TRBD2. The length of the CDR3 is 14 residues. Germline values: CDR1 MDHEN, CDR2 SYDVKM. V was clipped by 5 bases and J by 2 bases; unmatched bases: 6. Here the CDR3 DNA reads TGTGCCAGCAGTACAGCGGGGACGGCCTACGAGCAGTACTTC. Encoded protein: CASSTAGTAYEQYF.

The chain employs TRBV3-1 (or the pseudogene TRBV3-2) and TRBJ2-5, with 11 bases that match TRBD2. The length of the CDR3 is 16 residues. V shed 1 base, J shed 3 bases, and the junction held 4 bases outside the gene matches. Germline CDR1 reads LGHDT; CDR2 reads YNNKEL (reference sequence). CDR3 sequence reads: CASSQGLAGGEETQYF. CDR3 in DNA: TGTGCCAGCAGCCAAGGGCTAGCGGGGGGTGAAGAGACCCAGTACTTC.

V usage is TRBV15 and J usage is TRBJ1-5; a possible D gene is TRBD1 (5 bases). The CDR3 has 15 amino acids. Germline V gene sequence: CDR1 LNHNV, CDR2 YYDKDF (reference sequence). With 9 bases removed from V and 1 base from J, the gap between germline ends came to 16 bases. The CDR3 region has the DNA TGTGCCACGGGGTCGGGGACCAGCAGCAATCAGCCCCAGCATTTT. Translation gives CATGSGTSSNQPQHF.

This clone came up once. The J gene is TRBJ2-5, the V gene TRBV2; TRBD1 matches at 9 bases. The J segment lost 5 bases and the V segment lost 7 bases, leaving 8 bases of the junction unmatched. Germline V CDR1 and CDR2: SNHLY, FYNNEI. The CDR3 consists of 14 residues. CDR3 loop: CASILTGGRETQYF. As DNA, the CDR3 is TGTGCCAGCATACTCACAGGGGGCAGGGAGACCCAGTACTTC.

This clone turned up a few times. CDR3 residues: CASSQGRGTEKLFF. The CDR3 DNA follows: TGTGCCAGCAGCCAGGGGCGGGGAACTGAAAAACTGTTTTTT. The chain carries TRBV3-1 (or the pseudogene TRBV3-2) and TRBJ1-4, with D perhaps TRBD1 (5 bases). Germline lookup yields CDR1 LGHDT and CDR2 YNNKEL (reference sequence). The CDR3 totals 14 residues. V was pared by 3 bases and J by 7 bases, with 12 bases between.

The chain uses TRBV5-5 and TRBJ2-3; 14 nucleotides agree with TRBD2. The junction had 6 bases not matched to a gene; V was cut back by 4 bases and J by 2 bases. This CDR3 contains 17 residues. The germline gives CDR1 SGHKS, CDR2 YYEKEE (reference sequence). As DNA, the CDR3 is TGTGCCAGCAGCCTAAGACTAGCGGGAGGGTTCACAGATACGCAGTATTTT. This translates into CASSLRLAGGFTDTQYF.

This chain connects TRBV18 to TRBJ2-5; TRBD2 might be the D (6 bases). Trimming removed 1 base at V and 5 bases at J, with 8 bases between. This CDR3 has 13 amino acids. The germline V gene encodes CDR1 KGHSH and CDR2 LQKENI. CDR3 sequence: CASSPQGRETQYF. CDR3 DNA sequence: TGTGCCAGCTCACCACAAGGGAGGGAGACCCAGTACTTC.

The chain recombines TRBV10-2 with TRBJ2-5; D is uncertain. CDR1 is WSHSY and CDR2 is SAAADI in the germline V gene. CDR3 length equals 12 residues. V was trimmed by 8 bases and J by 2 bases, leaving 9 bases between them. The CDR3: CASGRLQETQYF. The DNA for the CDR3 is TGCGCCAGCGGGCGCTTGCAAGAGACCCAGTACTTC.

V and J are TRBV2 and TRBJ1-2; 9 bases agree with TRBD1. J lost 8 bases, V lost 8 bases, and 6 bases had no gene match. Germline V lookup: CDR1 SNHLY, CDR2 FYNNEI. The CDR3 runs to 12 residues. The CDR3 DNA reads TGTGCCAGCGGCCGGGACAGGGCGGGCTACACCTTC. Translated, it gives CASGRDRAGYTF.

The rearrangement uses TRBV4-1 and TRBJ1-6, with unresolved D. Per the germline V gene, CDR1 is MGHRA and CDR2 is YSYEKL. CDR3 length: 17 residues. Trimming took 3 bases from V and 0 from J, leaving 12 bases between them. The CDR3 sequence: CASSQGRASSYNSPLHF. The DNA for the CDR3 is TGCGCCAGCAGCCAGGGTCGCGCGAGCTCCTATAATTCACCCCTCCACTTT.

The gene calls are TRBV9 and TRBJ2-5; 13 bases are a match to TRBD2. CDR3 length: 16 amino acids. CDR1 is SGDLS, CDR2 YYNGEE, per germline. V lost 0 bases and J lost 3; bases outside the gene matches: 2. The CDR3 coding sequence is TGTGCCAGCAGCGTAGCCACTAGCGGGGGGGAAGAGACCCAGTACTTC. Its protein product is CASSVATSGGEETQYF.

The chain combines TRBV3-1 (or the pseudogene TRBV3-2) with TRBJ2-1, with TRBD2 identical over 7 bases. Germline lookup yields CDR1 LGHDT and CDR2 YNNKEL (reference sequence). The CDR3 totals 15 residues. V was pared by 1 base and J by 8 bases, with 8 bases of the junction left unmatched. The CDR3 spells CASSQGISGSDEQFF. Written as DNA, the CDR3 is TGTGCCAGCAGCCAAGGTATTAGCGGGTCGGATGAGCAGTTCTTC.